The 23 T cell receptor beta chains below were found in one sample sequenced in a study of Graves' ophthalmopathy and Graves' hyperthyroidism (dated by TCRdb to 2016 to 2018). The sequencer listed for this sample is Illumina HiSeq 2000. For repertoire sequencing, TCR beta CDR3 regions were amplified from RNA transcripts. The first round of RT-PCR was done with HTBI primers and the Qiagen OneStep RT-PCR kit, and was followed by a second round of multiplex PCR, then size selection and purification. TCRdb took the public reads, trimmed them with fastp at Q25, ran MiXCR for clone calling and kept in-frame beta chains. A single entry per CDR3 protein holds the most common genes and DNA from its merged rows. Within this sample are 600,000 to 950,000 distinct CDR3 sequences, with roughly 41% of them counted one time only. Of the sample, 40% to 55% falls within the top ten clones. The specimen sequenced was peripheral blood. The receptors were sampled from an adult man with Graves' ophthalmopathy.

There are a few counts of this clonotype. The chain joins TRBV20-1 to TRBJ1-1; 9 bases line up with TRBD1. With V trimmed by 4 bases and J by 9 bases, 6 bases remained unmatched. The CDR3 covers 12 residues. The germline V gene has CDR1 DFQATT and CDR2 SNEGSKA (reference sequence). The CDR3 bases are TGCAGTGCTAATGCGGGACAGGGAAAAGCTTTCTTT. This sequence encodes CSANAGQGKAFF.

Ten or more counts support this clonotype. This chain connects TRBV10-2 to TRBJ2-5; 8 positions agree with TRBD1. There are 15 residues in the CDR3. Germline V gene sequence: CDR1 WSHSY, CDR2 SAAADI. The ends lost 6 bases at V and 4 bases at J; junction bases unmatched: 10. In DNA, the CDR3 is TGCGCCAGCAGCTACAGGGGGGCCGAATTAGAGACCCAGTACTTC. As protein: CASSYRGAELETQYF.

V usage is TRBV12-3 or TRBV12-4 and J usage is TRBJ2-5, with D uncertain. Trimming stripped 6 bases from V and 4 bases from J, with 15 bases between. There are 14 residues in the CDR3. In nucleotides, the CDR3 is TGTGCCAGCAGCTCTGACTGGTTGGTAGAGACCCAGTACTTC. Protein sequence: CASSSDWLVETQYF.

In regard to this clonotype: A much larger clone differs from this one at a single base, so this may be a read error. The rearrangement links TRBV15 to TRBJ1-5, with TRBD1 matching over 9 bases. V shed 5 bases, J shed 7 bases, and the junction held 6 bases outside the gene matches. Germline lookup yields CDR1 LNHNV and CDR2 YYDKDF (reference sequence). The CDR3 is made up of 14 amino acids. CDR3 sequence: CATSFGTGTQPQHF. CDR3 in DNA: TGTGCCACCAGCTTCGGGACAGGGACCCAGCCCCAGCATTTT.

This clonotype was observed a single time. This chain links TRBV14 with TRBJ1-1; possible D gene TRBD1, 5 bases. V lost 0 bases, J lost 0 bases, and 17 bases lay in between. This CDR3 is built from 18 residues. Germline CDR1 is SGHDN and CDR2 is FVKESK. This CDR3 reads CASSQEGVSDGMNTEAFF. CDR3 in DNA: TGTGCCAGCAGCCAAGAAGGGGTTTCCGACGGGATGAACACTGAAGCTTTCTTT.

The gene calls are TRBV12-3 or TRBV12-4 and TRBJ1-3, with TRBD1 matching 10 bases. This CDR3 region has 15 residues. Trimming removed 5 bases from V and 4 bases from J; junction bases left unmatched: 5. The CDR3 is CASSPGQGTGNTIYF. CDR3 in DNA: TGTGCCAGCAGTCCGGGACAGGGGACGGGAAACACCATATATTTT.

DNA for the CDR3: TGTGCCAGCAGCTTAGCCAGGGGGAGTGTTGAGACCCAGTACTTC. Its protein is CASSLARGSVETQYF. This sequence joins TRBV7-8 and TRBJ2-5; 7 bases line up with TRBD1. In germline, CDR1 is SGHVS, CDR2 FQNEAQ. This CDR3 is built from 15 residues. After removal of 0 bases from V and 5 bases from J, the junction contained 6 bases not matched to a gene.

J is TRBJ1-2 and V is TRBV10-3; TRBD1 agrees at 8 bases. The CDR3 loop spans 14 amino acids. Germline values: CDR1 ENHRY, CDR2 SYGVKD. J lost 3 bases, V lost 5 bases, and 5 bases had no gene match. The CDR3 here is CAISYGQGHYGYTF. Written as DNA, the CDR3 is TGTGCCATCAGTTATGGACAGGGTCACTATGGCTACACCTTC.

This chain links TRBV14 with TRBJ1-5, with D unclear. The CDR3 length is 17 residues. Trimming cost V 0 bases and J 2 bases, with 14 bases left between them. Germline CDR1 is SGHDN and CDR2 is FVKESK. The CDR3: CASSQDRRDVGNQPQHF. The CDR3 nucleotides are TGTGCCAGCAGCCAAGATCGTCGAGACGTAGGCAATCAGCCCCAGCATTTT.

This clonotype was observed many times. The chain employs TRBV7-2 and TRBJ1-6; TRBD1 aligns across 9 bases. Per the germline V gene, CDR1 is SGHTA and CDR2 is FQGNSA. V shed 5 bases and J 10 bases; nucleotides not matched to a gene: 9. CDR3 size: 15 residues. The CDR3 DNA follows: TGTGCCAGCAGCCCTTCTTGGACAGGGGAATCACCCCTCCACTTT. As protein: CASSPSWTGESPLHF.

This clonotype was observed many times. The chain links TRBV5-6 to TRBJ2-7; TRBD1 is a possible D gene (6 bases). The CDR3 sequence is 14 residues long. Germline V CDR1 and CDR2: SGHDT, YYEEEE. Trimming shortened V by 2 bases and J by 1 base, and 10 bases separated the two germline ends. Written as DNA, the CDR3 is TGTGCCAGCAGCTTACAGGGACGGTCCTACGAGCAGTACTTC. Protein: CASSLQGRSYEQYF.

Concerning this clonotype: A junction boundary mismatches the germline segment, possibly from a read error. The rearrangement joins TRBV7-2 to TRBJ1-4, with D possibly TRBD1 on 6 matching bases. Germline V gene lookup returns CDR1 SGHTA and CDR2 FQGNSA. The CDR3 sequence is 18 residues long. The CDR3 spells CASSQDLPLLGGGEKLFF. The CDR3 bases are TGCGCCAGCAGCCAAGATTTGCCCCTTCTTGGAGGGGGAGAAAAACTGTTTTTT.

In its sample, this clonotype was seen many times. The J gene is TRBJ2-6, the V gene TRBV15; 7 bases align to TRBD1. V shed 3 bases, J shed 13 bases, and the junction held 9 bases outside the gene matches. CDR3 length: 14 residues. In germline, CDR1 is LNHNV, CDR2 YYDKDF (reference sequence). The CDR3 protein is CATSSDRAIRVLTF. CDR3 in DNA: TGTGCCACCAGCAGCGACAGGGCCATTCGGGTCCTGACTTTC.

The sample holds a few counts of this clonotype. This sequence joins TRBV20-1 and TRBJ1-6; D might be TRBD1 (6 bases). The CDR3 runs 16 residues. Germline values: CDR1 DFQATT, CDR2 SNEGSKA (reference sequence). The ends were cut back, 0 bases at V and 6 bases at J, with 15 bases in the middle. The CDR3 here is CSARDRGGHVNSPLHF. In DNA form, the CDR3 reads TGCAGTGCTAGAGATCGGGGGGGACATGTTAATTCACCCCTCCACTTT.

The rearrangement uses TRBV19 and TRBJ1-2, with D possibly being TRBD1 (5 bases). V shed 3 bases and J shed 5 bases, with 13 bases lying between them. This CDR3 is 14 amino acids long. Germline loops: CDR1 LNHDA, CDR2 SQIVND (reference sequence). The CDR3 spells CASSILGGRYGYTF. The CDR3, as DNA: TGTGCCAGTAGTATCCTTGGGGGACGATATGGCTACACCTTC.

This clonotype was observed a few times. The rearrangement uses TRBV9 and TRBJ1-1, with TRBD1 matching over 12 bases. The germline V gene has CDR1 SGDLS and CDR2 YYNGEE. V shed 4 bases, J shed 6 bases, and the junction held 7 bases outside the gene matches. This CDR3 is 15 amino acids long. Here the CDR3 reads CASSTTGTGGSEAFF. The CDR3 bases are TGTGCCAGCAGCACTACCGGGACAGGGGGCTCTGAAGCTTTCTTT. The full variable domain, rest sourced from reference TRBV9 and TRBJ1-1, is DSGVTQTPKHLITATGQRVTLRCSPRSGDLSVYWYQQSLDQGLQFLIQYYNGEERAKGNILERFSAQQFPDLHSELNLSSLELGDSALYFCASSTTGTGGSEAFFGQGTRLTVV.

The chain has TRBV11-1 and TRBJ2-2; 7 positions agree with TRBD1. Germline V gene sequence: CDR1 SGHAT, CDR2 FQDESV (reference sequence). Trimming took 8 bases from V and 0 from J; bases not matched to a gene: 0. The CDR3 has 13 residues. The CDR3 region is CASDRANTGELFF. CDR3 coding DNA: TGTGCCAGCGACAGGGCGAACACCGGGGAGCTGTTTTTT.

A few counts support this clonotype. The chain carries TRBV7-2 and TRBJ2-7; TRBD1 agrees at 8 bases. CDR3 length: 14 amino acids. Per germline, CDR1 SGHTA and CDR2 FQGNSA. Trimming removed 5 bases from V and 3 bases from J; junction bases left unmatched: 6. This CDR3 reads CASSPGQVVYEQYF. In DNA form, the CDR3 reads TGTGCCAGCAGCCCGGGACAGGTCGTCTACGAGCAGTACTTC.

This clonotype showed up just a few times. The chain combines TRBV9 with TRBJ2-5, with D unresolved. The CDR3 covers 13 residues. CDR1 and CDR2 (germline): SGDLS, YYNGEE. V lost 5 bases and J 5 bases, leaving 13 bases between the germline ends. The CDR3 spells CASSGISHETQYF. In DNA form, the CDR3 reads TGTGCCAGCAGTGGTATAAGCCACGAGACCCAGTACTTC. The full variable domain, its missing parts supplied by reference TRBV9 and TRBJ2-5, is DSGVTQTPKHLITATGQRVTLRCSPRSGDLSVYWYQQSLDQGLQFLIQYYNGEERAKGNILERFSAQQFPDLHSELNLSSLELGDSALYFCASSGISHETQYFGPGTRLLVL.

This clonotype was counted many times. The chain joins TRBV7-9 to TRBJ1-1; maybe TRBD1 (6 bases). Trimming pared 5 bases from V and 1 base from J, leaving 11 bases between. From germline, CDR1 is SEHNR and CDR2 FQNEAQ (reference sequence). The CDR3 loop spans 14 amino acids. The CDR3 DNA reads as TGTGCCAGCAGCCCGGGACACGCGAACACTGAAGCTTTCTTT. This codes for CASSPGHANTEAFF.

The sample holds many counts of this clonotype. The chain couples TRBV6-4 to TRBJ2-2; 7 bases fit TRBD1. The CDR3 runs 15 residues. The V gene's germline CDR1 is MRHNA and CDR2 SNTAGT. V lost 6 bases, J lost 6 bases, and 10 bases stayed unmatched. For the CDR3, the DNA is TGTGCCAGCAGCGTCTCAGGGGGTTCGGCCGGGGAGCTGTTTTTT. Protein product: CASSVSGGSAGELFF.

The CDR3 loop is CSATWLGKETQYF. The CDR3, as DNA: TGCAGTGCCACTTGGCTGGGTAAGGAGACCCAGTACTTC. V is TRBV20-1 and J is TRBJ2-5; no reliable D call. V was cut by 6 bases and J by 5 bases, with 16 bases left in between. Germline-derived CDR1 and CDR2 are DFQATT and SNEGSKA (reference sequence). The CDR3 spans 13 residues.

This clonotype was seen ten or more times. This chain uses TRBV29-1 with TRBJ2-7, with D possibly matching TRBD1 (6 bases). This CDR3 is 13 amino acids long. V was pared by 5 bases and J by 0 bases, with 11 bases between. Germline CDR1 and CDR2: SQVTM and ANQGSEA. Here the CDR3 reads CSVRTEYSYEQYF. CDR3 in DNA: TGCAGCGTTCGGACAGAGTACTCCTACGAGCAGTACTTC.